This entry is about one TCR beta chain. Antigen unknown. TCRdb's copy holds only in-frame clones and misses some; the assay was immunoSEQ multiplex PCR. This sample has about 53,000 clones; around 82% occur once, and the top ten carry around 4.3%. Germline CDR1 is SGHAT and CDR2 is FQNNGV. This CDR3 is built from 17 residues. With 5 bases removed from V and 6 bases from J, the gap between germline ends came to 25 bases. This record comes from a study of OX40 agonist ivuxolimab in advanced cancers. Study in general: Partial response was recorded in three patients: one hepatocellular carcinoma and two cutaneous melanoma cases. General study findings and limits: CD4+ and CD8+ blood T cells expanded clonally by week 6 at 0.1 to 3.0 mg/kg. Certain nonresponders likewise exhibited a low normalized T-cell clonal expansion.

Sequencing used CD4+ or CD8+ T cells sorted from blood, obtained in a trial of the OX40 agonist ivuxolimab. The TCR comes from an adult with an advanced solid tumor such as melanoma, head and neck, liver or kidney cancer. The chain couples TRBV11-2 to TRBJ1-1; D possibly corresponds to TRBD1 (6 bases). The CDR3 here is CASSVSQGWDVRSEAFF. CDR3 DNA: TGTGCCAGCAGCGTCTCCCAGGGGTGGGACGTTCGGTCTGAAGCTTTCTTT.